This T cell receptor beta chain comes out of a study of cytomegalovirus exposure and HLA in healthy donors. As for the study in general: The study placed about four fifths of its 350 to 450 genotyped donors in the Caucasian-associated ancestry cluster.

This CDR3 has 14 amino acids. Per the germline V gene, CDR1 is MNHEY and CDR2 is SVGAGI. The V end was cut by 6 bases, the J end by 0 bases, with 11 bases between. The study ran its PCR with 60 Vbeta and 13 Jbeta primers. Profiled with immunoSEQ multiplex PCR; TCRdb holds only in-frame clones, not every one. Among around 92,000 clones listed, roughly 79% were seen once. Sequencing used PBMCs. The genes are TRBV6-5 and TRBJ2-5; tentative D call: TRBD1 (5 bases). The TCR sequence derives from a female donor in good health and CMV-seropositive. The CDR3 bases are TGTGCCAGCAGCATACACAGGTACCAAGAGACCCAGTACTTC. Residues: CASSIHRYQETQYF.